The 17 T cell receptor beta chains below were found in one sample sequenced in a study of cytomegalovirus exposure and HLA in healthy donors. Primers for the PCR totalled 60 Vbeta and 13 Jbeta. Clones were read by immunoSEQ multiplex PCR, and TCRdb kept only the in-frame ones, dropping some. In the table there are approximately 110,000 clones, 75% to 85% of which are singletons. What was sequenced was PBMCs. The receptor source for this set is a woman younger than 35 in good health and CMV-seropositive.

The V call is TRBV9, the J call TRBJ2-3, with no clear D. V dropped 7 bases and J dropped 0 bases, with 3 bases sitting between them. Germline loops: CDR1 SGDLS, CDR2 YYNGEE. There are 11 residues in the CDR3. The CDR3 DNA sequence: TGTGCCAGCTCTAGCACAGATACGCAGTATTTT. This sequence encodes CASSSTDTQYF.

V gene TRBV28 combines with J gene TRBJ2-7, with no clear D. In germline, CDR1 is MDHEN, CDR2 SYDVKM. The CDR3 runs 15 residues. Trimming took 2 bases from V and 3 from J, leaving 14 bases between them. The CDR3 loop reads CASSLLLEDFYEQYF. For the CDR3, the DNA is TGTGCCAGCAGTTTACTTCTCGAGGATTTCTACGAGCAGTACTTC.

The V call is TRBV4-1, the J call TRBJ2-7; weak D call: TRBD1 (5 bases). The CDR3 covers 16 residues. Germline assignment: CDR1 MGHRA and CDR2 YSYEKL. The V end lost 4 bases, the J end lost 3 bases, and 19 bases lay between the germline ends. CDR3 nucleotide sequence: TGCGCCAGCAGCCGAGGACCGACAGCGTACCTCTACGAGCAGTACTTC. Amino acid sequence: CASSRGPTAYLYEQYF.

The chain employs TRBV15 and TRBJ1-1; tentative D call: TRBD1 (5 bases). This CDR3 region has 13 residues. The V gene lost 5 bases and the J gene lost 5 bases, with 12 bases spanning the gap. CDR1 and CDR2 (germline): LNHNV, YYDKDF (reference sequence). The CDR3 region has the DNA TGTGCCACCAGCCCCAGGGATGGGACTGAAGCTTTCTTT. This encodes CATSPRDGTEAFF.

This clone came up a few times. The rearrangement uses TRBV14 and TRBJ2-4; D gene unclear. The V gene's germline CDR1 is SGHDN and CDR2 FVKESK. The CDR3 runs to 14 residues. V lost 0 bases and J 9 bases, leaving 12 bases between the germline ends. The CDR3 is CASSQDPGNSIQYF. DNA for the CDR3: TGTGCCAGCAGCCAAGACCCCGGTAATAGCATTCAGTACTTC.

This clone was seen a few times. The chain recombines TRBV27 with TRBJ1-3, with TRBD1 matching 8 bases. In germline, CDR1 is MNHEY, CDR2 SMNVEV (reference sequence). V lost 4 bases to trimming and J lost 2 bases; unmatched junction nucleotides: 10. The CDR3 runs 17 residues. CDR3 coding DNA: TGTGCCAGCAGTTCAAATCCTGACAGGGGTGCTGGAAACACCATATATTTT. It is translated as CASSSNPDRGAGNTIYF.

There are a few counts of this clone. The chain uses TRBV27 and TRBJ2-5, with 8 bases matching TRBD2. Germline V lookup: CDR1 MNHEY, CDR2 SMNVEV (reference sequence). V dropped 7 bases and J dropped 2; count of bases not matched to a gene: 9. CDR3 length: 15 amino acids. The CDR3 DNA reads TGTGCCAGCACGACGGGGGGGGGCGAACAAGAGACCCAGTACTTC. Amino acid sequence: CASTTGGGEQETQYF.

The J gene is TRBJ2-2, the V gene TRBV29-1; unclear D gene. CDR1 and CDR2 from the germline V gene are SQVTM and ANQGSEA. Trimming pared 4 bases from V and 3 bases from J, leaving 12 bases between. The CDR3 loop spans 14 amino acids. For the CDR3, the DNA is TGCAGCGTTGTAGGTCAGGCGTACACCGGGGAGCTGTTTTTT. Amino acid sequence: CSVVGQAYTGELFF.

The rearrangement links TRBV6-1 to TRBJ2-7; 7 positions match TRBD2. V lost 2 bases to trimming and J lost 4 bases; unmatched junction nucleotides: 14. This CDR3 comprises 17 residues. Germline V lookup: CDR1 MNHNS, CDR2 SASEGT. The CDR3 DNA sequence: TGTGCCAGCAGTGAAAAGATAGCGGGCCCATCGGTATACGAGCAGTACTTC. It translates to CASSEKIAGPSVYEQYF.

V gene TRBV7-2 combines with J gene TRBJ1-3; D call uncertain. The V gene lost 2 bases and the J gene lost 0 bases, with 17 bases spanning the gap. Germline V gene sequence: CDR1 SGHTA, CDR2 FQGNSA. There are 18 residues in the CDR3. The CDR3 nucleotides are TGTGCCAGCAGCTTATCATCGATTTCAGCTAGCTCTGGAAACACCATATATTTT. It yields the protein CASSLSSISASSGNTIYF. Filled out from reference TRBV7-2 and TRBJ1-3, the complete variable domain reads GAGVSQSPSNKVTEKGKDVELRCDPISGHTALYWYRQSLGQGLEFLIYFQGNSAPDKSGLPSDRFSAERTGGSVSTLTIQRTQQEDSAVYLCASSLSSISASSGNTIYFGEGSWLTVV.

This clone was picked up a small number of times. This sequence joins TRBV7-9 and TRBJ1-1; no reliable D call. The CDR3 length is 13 residues. Germline V gene data show CDR1 as SEHNR and CDR2 as FQNEAQ (reference sequence). V was cut by 4 bases and J by 7 bases, with 13 bases left in between. In DNA, the CDR3 is TGTGCCAGCAGCTCCCCCGTGGAGGATGAAGCTTTCTTT. This codes for CASSSPVEDEAFF.

This chain joins TRBV6-6 and TRBJ2-7; D is perhaps TRBD1 (7 bases). The ends were cut back, 4 bases at V and 3 bases at J, with 13 bases in the middle. Germline-derived CDR1 and CDR2 are MNHNY and SVGAGI (reference sequence). This CDR3 is 14 amino acids long. The CDR3 loop is CASSSRQGGYEQYF. DNA of the CDR3: TGTGCCAGCAGTTCCCGACAGGGAGGCTACGAGCAGTACTTC.

The chain couples TRBV27 to TRBJ2-7; 7 bases fit TRBD1. Germline CDR1 and CDR2: MNHEY and SMNVEV (reference sequence). CDR3 length: 14 residues. V trimming: 4 bases; J trimming: 4 bases; junction bases outside the gene matches: 7. The CDR3 DNA sequence: TGTGCCAGCAGTTCGGACAGGACGGTGTACGAGCAGTACTTC. This sequence encodes CASSSDRTVYEQYF.

The chain is built from TRBV4-1 and TRBJ2-2; TRBD2 might be the D (6 bases). Germline lookup yields CDR1 MGHRA and CDR2 YSYEKL. V lost 0 bases and J 11 bases, leaving 13 bases between the germline ends. CDR3 length equals 14 residues. This CDR3 is CASSQDLSRDELFF. CDR3 coding DNA: TGCGCCAGCAGCCAAGATCTTTCGCGGGACGAGCTGTTTTTT.

This clone has only a few counts. V usage is TRBV25-1 and J usage is TRBJ1-2, with D perhaps matching TRBD1 (6 bases). CDR3 size: 13 residues. CDR1 MGHDK and CDR2 SYGVNS come from the germline V gene. V was shortened by 2 bases and J by 8 bases, with 12 bases between the two germline ends. The CDR3 DNA is TGTGCCAGCAGTGAACCCGGGACACCCGGCTACACCTTC. Its protein product is CASSEPGTPGYTF.

As regards this clone: One end of the junction is discordant with germline, which a read error may explain. CDR3 protein: CASSPLGTSGIPYF. The CDR3 coding sequence is TGTGCCAGCTCCCCACTCGGGACTAGCGGGATCCCGTACTTC. The genes are TRBV18 and TRBJ2-7; 13 nucleotides agree with TRBD2. The germline gives CDR1 KGHSH, CDR2 LQKENI. This CDR3 region has 14 residues.

In this sample, this clone turned up once. V gene TRBV7-3 combines with J gene TRBJ2-1, with 7 bases identical to TRBD1. CDR3 length: 15 amino acids. The V gene's germline CDR1 is SGHTA and CDR2 FQGTGA. The V and J ends lost 2 bases and 6 bases, in that order; junction bases with no gene match: 7. The CDR3 reads CASSLARGLSNEQFF. CDR3 coding DNA: TGTGCCAGCAGCTTAGCCAGGGGGTTGAGCAATGAGCAGTTCTTC.